This TCR beta chain is from a study of a mutant IDH1 vaccine in newly diagnosed glioma. Looking at the study overall: Treated individuals were 62.5% male and roughly 40% female, averaging about 40 years of age.

Assay used: immunoSEQ multiplex PCR; TCRdb lists only in-frame clones, some missing. This table holds roughly 70,000 clones, around 85% found once. Time point described: week 11, during vaccination. Every vaccine dose comprised 300 ug of mutant IDH1 20-mer peptide plus topical imiquimod. New WHO grade 3 or 4 astrocytomas that were IDH1-mutant and ATRX-lost had been found in donors. Trimming cost V 3 bases and J 4 bases, with 10 bases left between them. Looked up from germline, CDR1 is LNHDA and CDR2 is SQIVND (reference sequence). CDR3 length equals 13 residues. Of note for this clone: Its antigen is unidentified.

This clonotype originated in a woman aged 45-65 years with glioma. The chain uses TRBV19 and TRBJ2-7; D is undetermined. Specimen: PBMCs, collected from a glioma patient whose treatment included an IDH1 peptide vaccine. CDR3 sequence (DNA): TGTGCCAGTAGTATCGATGGCAGTTACGAGCAGTACTTC. Translating gives CASSIDGSYEQYF.